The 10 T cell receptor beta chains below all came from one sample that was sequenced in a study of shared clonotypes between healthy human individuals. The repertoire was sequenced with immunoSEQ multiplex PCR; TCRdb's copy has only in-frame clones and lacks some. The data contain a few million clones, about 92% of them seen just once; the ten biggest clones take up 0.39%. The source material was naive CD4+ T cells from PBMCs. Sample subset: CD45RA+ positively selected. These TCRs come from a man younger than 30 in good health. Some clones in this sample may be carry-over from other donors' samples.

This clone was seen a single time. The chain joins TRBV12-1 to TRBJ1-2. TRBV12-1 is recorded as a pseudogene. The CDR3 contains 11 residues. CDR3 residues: CASSPTNGYTF. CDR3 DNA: TGTGCCAGCAGTCCCACCAATGGCTACACCTTC.

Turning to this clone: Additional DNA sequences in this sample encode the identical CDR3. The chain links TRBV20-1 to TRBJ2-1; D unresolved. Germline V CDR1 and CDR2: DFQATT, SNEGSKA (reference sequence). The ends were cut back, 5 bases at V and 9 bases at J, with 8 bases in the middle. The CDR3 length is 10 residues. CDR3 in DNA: TGCAGTGCTGGTGGTGGTGAGCAGTTCTTC. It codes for CSAGGGEQFF.

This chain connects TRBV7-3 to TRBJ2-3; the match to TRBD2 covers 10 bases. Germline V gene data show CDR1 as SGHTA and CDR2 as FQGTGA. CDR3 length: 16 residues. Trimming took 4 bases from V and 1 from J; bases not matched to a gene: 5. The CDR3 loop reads CASSYTGTSGTDTQYF. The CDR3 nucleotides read TGTGCCAGCAGCTACACCGGGACTAGCGGCACAGATACGCAGTATTTT.

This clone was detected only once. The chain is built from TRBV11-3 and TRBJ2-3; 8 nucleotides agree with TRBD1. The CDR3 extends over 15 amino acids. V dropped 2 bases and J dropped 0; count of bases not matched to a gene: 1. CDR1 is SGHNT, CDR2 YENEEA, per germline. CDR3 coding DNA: TGTGCCAGCAGCTTACGGGACAGGAGCACAGATACGCAGTATTTT. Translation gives CASSLRDRSTDTQYF.

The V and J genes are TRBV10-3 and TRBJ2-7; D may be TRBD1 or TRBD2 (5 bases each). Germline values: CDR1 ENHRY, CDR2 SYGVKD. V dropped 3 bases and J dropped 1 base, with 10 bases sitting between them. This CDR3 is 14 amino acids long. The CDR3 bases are TGTGCCATCAGTGACGGGACGGTATCCTACGAGCAGTACTTC. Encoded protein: CAISDGTVSYEQYF.

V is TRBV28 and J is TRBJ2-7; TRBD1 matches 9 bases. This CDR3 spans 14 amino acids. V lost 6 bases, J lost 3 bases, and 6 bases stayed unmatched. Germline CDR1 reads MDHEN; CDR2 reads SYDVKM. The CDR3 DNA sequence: TGTGCCAGCAGCCGTACAGGGGGCGGCTACGAGCAGTACTTC. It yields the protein CASSRTGGGYEQYF.

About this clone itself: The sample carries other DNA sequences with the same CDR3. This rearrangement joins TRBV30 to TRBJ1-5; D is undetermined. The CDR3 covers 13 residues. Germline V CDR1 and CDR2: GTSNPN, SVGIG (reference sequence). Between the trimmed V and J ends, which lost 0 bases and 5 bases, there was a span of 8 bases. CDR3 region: CAWSVTGDQPQHF. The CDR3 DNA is TGTGCCTGGAGTGTTACGGGAGATCAGCCCCAGCATTTT.

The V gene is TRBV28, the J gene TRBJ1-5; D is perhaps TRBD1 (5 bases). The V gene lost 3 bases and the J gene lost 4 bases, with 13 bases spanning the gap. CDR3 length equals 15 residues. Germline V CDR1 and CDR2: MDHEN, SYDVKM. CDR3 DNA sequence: TGTGCCAGCAGTTTTACGGGACCCTTAAATCAGCCCCAGCATTTT. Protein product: CASSFTGPLNQPQHF.

CDR3 DNA: TGTGCCAGCAGCTCAGTGGCTGGCGGGGGGAGCACAGATACGCAGTATTTT. Its protein product is CASSSVAGGGSTDTQYF. The J gene is TRBJ2-3, the V gene TRBV7-3, with 8 bases aligning to TRBD2. In germline, CDR1 is SGHTA, CDR2 FQGTGA. V lost 4 bases to trimming and J lost 0 bases; unmatched junction nucleotides: 9. This CDR3 is 17 amino acids long.

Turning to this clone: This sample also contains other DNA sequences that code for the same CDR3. Here the CDR3 DNA reads TGTGCCAGCAGCGCCCGGGACAGCTCCTACGAGCAGTACTTC. Translation: CASSARDSSYEQYF. This rearrangement joins TRBV9 to TRBJ2-7; 7 bases are shared with TRBD1. The V gene end was trimmed by 3 bases and the J gene end by 0 bases; junction bases not matched to a gene: 3. Germline V CDR1 and CDR2: SGDLS, YYNGEE. CDR3 length: 14 residues.